One sample yielded the 15 T cell receptor beta chains listed below, sequenced in a study of shared clonotypes between healthy human individuals. Clones were sequenced by immunoSEQ multiplex PCR, and TCRdb holds only the in-frame ones, with some missing. Of 2 million to 2.5 million clones in the sample, about 92% were seen once. Material for sequencing was naive CD4+ T cells from PBMCs. The sample's subset: CD45RA+ positively selected. Receptors originate from a man between 18 and 35 years old in good health. Some clones in this sample may be carry-over from other donors' samples.

The chain has TRBV28 and TRBJ2-1, with TRBD2 identical over 8 bases. CDR1 and CDR2 from the germline V gene are MDHEN and SYDVKM. The CDR3 totals 16 residues. V shed 5 bases and J 5 bases; nucleotides not matched to a gene: 11. CDR3: CASSPIGSGGHNEQFF. The CDR3 DNA follows: TGTGCCAGCAGTCCCATCGGAAGCGGGGGCCACAATGAGCAGTTCTTC.

The genes are TRBV27 and TRBJ2-3; TRBD2 agrees at 8 bases. V trimming: 3 bases; J trimming: 4 bases; junction bases outside the gene matches: 3. The CDR3 contains 14 residues. Germline CDR1 reads MNHEY; CDR2 reads SMNVEV (reference sequence). This chain's CDR3 is CASSFNGRADTQYF. The CDR3 region has the DNA TGTGCCAGCAGTTTCAACGGGAGGGCAGATACGCAGTATTTT.

This clone is a singleton in its sample. The chain recombines TRBV5-1 with TRBJ2-6; D perhaps matches TRBD1 (5 bases). The V gene lost 0 bases and the J gene lost 0 bases, with 13 bases spanning the gap. The CDR3 consists of 18 residues. Germline loops: CDR1 SGHRS, CDR2 YFSETQ. DNA for the CDR3: TGCGCCAGCAGCTTGGAATTGACAGCAAGCTCTGGGGCCAACGTCCTGACTTTC. Its translation: CASSLELTASSGANVLTF.

The gene calls are TRBV19 and TRBJ1-1; D is perhaps TRBD1 (5 bases). Trimming took 2 bases from V and 3 from J, leaving 16 bases between them. Germline-derived CDR1 and CDR2 are LNHDA and SQIVND (reference sequence). CDR3 size: 16 residues. This chain's CDR3 is CASSISGTALDTEAFF. The CDR3 DNA follows: TGTGCCAGTAGTATATCTGGGACGGCTTTGGACACTGAAGCTTTCTTT.

The rearrangement links TRBV14 to TRBJ1-2; D is uncertain. Germline V gene sequence: CDR1 SGHDN, CDR2 FVKESK. The length of the CDR3 is 14 residues. V was cut by 0 bases and J by 3 bases, with 8 bases left in between. The CDR3, as DNA: TGTGCCAGCAGCCAAGAGGGCCGGTACTATGGCTACACCTTC. Encoded protein: CASSQEGRYYGYTF.

The J gene is TRBJ2-2, the V gene TRBV5-8; TRBD1 aligns across 7 bases. Germline loops: CDR1 SGHTS, CDR2 YDEGEE. This CDR3 is built from 15 residues. The junction had 5 bases not matched to a gene; V was cut back by 0 bases and J by 6 bases. CDR3 sequence: CASSLASTGSGELFF. The CDR3, as DNA: TGTGCCAGCAGCTTGGCCTCGACAGGGTCCGGGGAGCTGTTTTTT. Drawing the rest from reference TRBV5-8 and TRBJ2-2, the complete variable domain is EAGVTQSPTHLIKTRGQQATLRCSPISGHTSVYWYQQALGLGLQFLLWYDEGEERNRGNFPPRFSGRQFPNYSSELNVNALELEDSALYLCASSLASTGSGELFFGEGSRLTVL.

This chain connects TRBV29-1 to TRBJ2-2; 8 nucleotides line up with TRBD1. The CDR3 has 13 amino acids. Unmatched junction bases numbered 6, after V lost 6 bases and J lost 6 bases. CDR1 and CDR2 (germline): SQVTM, ANQGSEA. The CDR3 here is CSVAGGIAGELFF. The CDR3 DNA is TGCAGCGTCGCAGGGGGCATAGCCGGGGAGCTGTTTTTT.

V is TRBV7-2 and J is TRBJ2-7; D tentatively reads TRBD1 or TRBD2 (5 bases each). Trimming took off 5 bases at V and 0 bases at J, with 20 bases between the two ends. Germline CDR1 SGHTA, CDR2 FQGNSA. This CDR3 comprises 17 residues. CDR3: CASSPPIGAGISYEQYF. The CDR3 nucleotides read TGTGCCAGCAGCCCCCCAATCGGGGCAGGGATCTCCTACGAGCAGTACTTC.

This chain uses TRBV5-5 with TRBJ2-6; 8 positions agree with TRBD1. The CDR3 is 17 amino acids. V lost 5 bases, J lost 0 bases, and 7 bases stayed unmatched. Germline V gene data show CDR1 as SGHKS and CDR2 as YYEKEE (reference sequence). CDR3 protein: CASSRTGTVSGANVLTF. CDR3 bases: TGTGCCAGCAGTCGGACAGGGACAGTCTCTGGGGCCAACGTCCTGACTTTC.

The V call is TRBV5-1, the J call TRBJ2-1, with 9 bases identical to TRBD2. Germline V gene data show CDR1 as SGHRS and CDR2 as YFSETQ. V lost 0 bases and J lost 3; bases outside the gene matches: 1. CDR3 size: 15 residues. CDR3 amino acids: CASSLGTSDYNEQFF. The CDR3 bases are TGCGCCAGCAGCTTGGGGACTAGCGACTACAATGAGCAGTTCTTC.

The chain is built from TRBV2 and TRBJ1-2; no clear D. This CDR3 has 14 residues. Germline lookup yields CDR1 SNHLY and CDR2 FYNNEI. The V end lost 1 base, the J end lost 2 bases, and 8 bases lay between the germline ends. The chain's CDR3 is CASSEGGRNYGYTF. The CDR3 DNA sequence: TGTGCCAGCAGTGAAGGAGGCAGAAACTATGGCTACACCTTC.

A note on this clone: The sample has other DNA sequences that encode this CDR3 too. The chain links TRBV7-2 to TRBJ1-1; 7 bases agree with TRBD1. Unmatched junction bases numbered 4, after V lost 2 bases and J lost 1 base. The CDR3 spans 15 residues. Germline V gene lookup returns CDR1 SGHTA and CDR2 FQGNSA. The DNA for the CDR3 is TGTGCCAGCAGCTTATTAGGGACAGCGAACACTGAAGCTTTCTTT. Translation gives CASSLLGTANTEAFF.

The rearrangement joins TRBV10-3 to TRBJ2-7; 8 bases line up with TRBD2. This CDR3 has 15 residues. CDR1 is ENHRY, CDR2 SYGVKD, per germline. J was trimmed by 2 bases and V by 5 bases; bases with no gene match: 8. Here the CDR3 DNA reads TGTGCCATCAGTCAAGGAGCGGGAGATACCTACGAGCAGTACTTC. This encodes CAISQGAGDTYEQYF.

The chain recombines TRBV10-3 with TRBJ2-1; 7 bases line up with TRBD2. Germline lookup yields CDR1 ENHRY and CDR2 SYGVKD. J lost 6 bases, V lost 0 bases, and 5 bases had no gene match. There are 15 residues in the CDR3. CDR3 nucleotide sequence: TGTGCCATCAGTGAGTCAAGCGGGATGGGCAATGAGCAGTTCTTC. Amino acid sequence: CAISESSGMGNEQFF.

The chain links TRBV6-1 to TRBJ2-1, with no clear D. Germline values: CDR1 MNHNS, CDR2 SASEGT. V shed 7 bases and J shed 0 bases, with 13 bases lying between them. This CDR3 is built from 15 residues. CDR3 bases: TGTGCCAGCATGGTCGGGCACAGCTCCTACAATGAGCAGTTCTTC. Protein: CASMVGHSSYNEQFF.